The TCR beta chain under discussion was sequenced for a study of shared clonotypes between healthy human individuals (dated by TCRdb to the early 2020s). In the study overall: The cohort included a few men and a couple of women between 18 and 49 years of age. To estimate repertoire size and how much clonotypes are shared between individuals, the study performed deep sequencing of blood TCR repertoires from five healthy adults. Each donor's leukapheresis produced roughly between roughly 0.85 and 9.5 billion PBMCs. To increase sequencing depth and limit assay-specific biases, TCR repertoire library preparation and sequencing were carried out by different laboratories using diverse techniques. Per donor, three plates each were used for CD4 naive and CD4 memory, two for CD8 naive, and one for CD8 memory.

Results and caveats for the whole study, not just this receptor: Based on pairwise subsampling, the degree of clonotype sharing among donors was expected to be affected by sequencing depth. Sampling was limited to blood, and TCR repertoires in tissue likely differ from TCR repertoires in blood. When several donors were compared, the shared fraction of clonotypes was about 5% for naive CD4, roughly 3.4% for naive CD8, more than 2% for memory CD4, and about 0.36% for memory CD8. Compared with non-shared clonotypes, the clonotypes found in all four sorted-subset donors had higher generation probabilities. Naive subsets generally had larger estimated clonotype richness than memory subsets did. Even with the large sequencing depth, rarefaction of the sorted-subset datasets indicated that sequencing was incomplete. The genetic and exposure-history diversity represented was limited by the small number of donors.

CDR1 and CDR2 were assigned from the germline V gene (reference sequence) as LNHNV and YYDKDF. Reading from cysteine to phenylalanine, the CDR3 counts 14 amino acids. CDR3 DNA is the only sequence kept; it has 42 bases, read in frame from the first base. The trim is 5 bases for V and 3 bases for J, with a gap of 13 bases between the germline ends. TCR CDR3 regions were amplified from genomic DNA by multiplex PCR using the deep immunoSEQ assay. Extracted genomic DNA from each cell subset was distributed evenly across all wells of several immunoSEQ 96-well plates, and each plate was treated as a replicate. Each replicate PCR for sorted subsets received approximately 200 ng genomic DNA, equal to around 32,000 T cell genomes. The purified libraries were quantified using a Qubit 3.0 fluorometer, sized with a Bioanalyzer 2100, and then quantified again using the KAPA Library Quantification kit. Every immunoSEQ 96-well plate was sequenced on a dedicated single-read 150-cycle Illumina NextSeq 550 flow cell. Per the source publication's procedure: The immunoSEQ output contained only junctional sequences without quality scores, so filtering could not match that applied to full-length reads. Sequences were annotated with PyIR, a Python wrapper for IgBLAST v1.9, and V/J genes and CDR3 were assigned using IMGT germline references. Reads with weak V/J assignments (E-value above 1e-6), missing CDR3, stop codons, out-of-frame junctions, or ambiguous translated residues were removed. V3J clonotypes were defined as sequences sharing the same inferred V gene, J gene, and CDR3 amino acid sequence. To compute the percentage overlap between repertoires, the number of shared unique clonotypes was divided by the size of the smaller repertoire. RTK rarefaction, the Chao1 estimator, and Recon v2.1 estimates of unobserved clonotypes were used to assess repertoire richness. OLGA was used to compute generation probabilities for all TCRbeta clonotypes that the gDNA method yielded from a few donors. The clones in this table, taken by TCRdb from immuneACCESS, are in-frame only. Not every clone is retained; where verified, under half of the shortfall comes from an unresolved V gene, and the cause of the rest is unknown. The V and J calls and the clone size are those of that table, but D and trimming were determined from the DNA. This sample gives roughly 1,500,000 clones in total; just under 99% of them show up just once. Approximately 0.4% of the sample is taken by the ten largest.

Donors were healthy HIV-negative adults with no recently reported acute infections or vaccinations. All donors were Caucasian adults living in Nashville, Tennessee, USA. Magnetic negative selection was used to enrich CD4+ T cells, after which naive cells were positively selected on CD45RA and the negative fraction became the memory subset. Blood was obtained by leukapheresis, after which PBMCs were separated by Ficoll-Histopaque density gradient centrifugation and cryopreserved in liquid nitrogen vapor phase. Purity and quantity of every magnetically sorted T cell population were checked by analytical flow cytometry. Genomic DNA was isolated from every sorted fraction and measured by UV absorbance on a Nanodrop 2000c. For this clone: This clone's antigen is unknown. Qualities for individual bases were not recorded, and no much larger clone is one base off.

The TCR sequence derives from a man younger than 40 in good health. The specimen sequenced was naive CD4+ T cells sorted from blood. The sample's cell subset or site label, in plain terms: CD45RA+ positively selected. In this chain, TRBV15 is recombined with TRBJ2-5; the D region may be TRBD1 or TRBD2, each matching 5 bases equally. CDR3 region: CATSLGTREETQYF. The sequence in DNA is TGTGCCACCAGCTTAGGGACGAGGGAAGAGACCCAGTACTTC.